This T cell receptor beta chain was retrieved from a study of OX40 agonist ivuxolimab in advanced cancers. Overall study: Melanoma, hepatocellular carcinoma, head and neck or renal cell cancer occurred in dose-escalation patients.

V dropped 0 bases and J dropped 5 bases, with 13 bases sitting between them. The CDR3 runs 15 residues. The repertoire was sequenced with immunoSEQ multiplex PCR; TCRdb's copy has only in-frame clones and lacks some. The sample contains under 80,000 clones, about 88% of which appear only once. Patients with autoimmune history or systemic immunosuppression were excluded. Blood draws occurred at baseline, cycle 4 day 1, and cycle 7 day 1. The material sequenced was CD4+ or CD8+ T cells sorted from blood, taken in a trial of the OX40 agonist ivuxolimab. The origin of this receptor is an adult with an advanced solid tumor such as melanoma, head and neck, liver or kidney cancer. The chain joins TRBV5-3 to TRBJ2-3; D not certain. TRBV5-3 is an ORF, with its function uncertain. The CDR3 coding sequence is TGTGCCAGAAGCTTGGTACTCCCCCCGGGAGATACGCAGTATTTT. Residues: CARSLVLPPGDTQYF.